The present TCR beta chain was sequenced within a study of T cell responses to AZD1222 COVID-19 vaccine. The repertoire was sequenced with immunoSEQ multiplex PCR; TCRdb's copy has only in-frame clones and lacks some. The sample has just over 150,000 clones; about 89% are singletons. For this clone: Its antigen is not known.

Study-wide results and limits: Repertoire collection took place solely once the T cell response had peaked. Spike as a whole was targeted by vaccine-associated CD4 TCRs, dominant at 160-218 and 743-854.

The CDR3 spans 12 residues. V was shortened by 2 bases and J by 6 bases, with 9 bases between the two germline ends. Germline V gene data show CDR1 as GTSNPN and CDR2 as SVGIG (reference sequence). Sequencing used peripheral blood, obtained 28 days after the second AZD1222 dose. V and J are TRBV30 and TRBJ2-3, with TRBD2 as a possible D gene (5 bases). The origin of this receptor is an adult who received the AZD1222 COVID-19 vaccine. CDR3 sequence reads: CAWSPGEDTQYF. CDR3 bases: TGTGCCTGGAGTCCCGGGGAGGATACGCAGTATTTT.